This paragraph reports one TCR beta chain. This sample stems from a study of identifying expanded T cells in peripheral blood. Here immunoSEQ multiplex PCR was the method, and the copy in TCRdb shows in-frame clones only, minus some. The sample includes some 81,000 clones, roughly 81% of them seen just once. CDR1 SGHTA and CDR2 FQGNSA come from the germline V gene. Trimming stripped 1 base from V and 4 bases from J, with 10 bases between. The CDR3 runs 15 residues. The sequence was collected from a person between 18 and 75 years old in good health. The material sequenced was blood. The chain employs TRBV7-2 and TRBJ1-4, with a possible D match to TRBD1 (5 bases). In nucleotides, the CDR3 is TGTGCCAGCAGCTTAGGGGGGGTACTTAATGAAAAACTGTTTTTT. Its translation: CASSLGGVLNEKLFF.